This entry lists 25 T cell receptor beta chains sequenced from one sample in a study of blood T cell repertoires in COVID-19. Libraries were prepared by immunoSEQ multiplex PCR; TCRdb keeps only in-frame clonotypes and omits some of them. The sample has about 87,000 clones, over 75% seen once. The specimen sequenced was peripheral blood. The receptors come from a woman at least 80 years old with active or convalescent COVID-19.

The chain couples TRBV6-5 to TRBJ2-2, with TRBD2 matching over 8 bases. CDR3 size: 16 residues. V lost 0 bases to trimming and J lost 7 bases; unmatched junction nucleotides: 7. Per the germline V gene, CDR1 is MNHEY and CDR2 is SVGAGI. CDR3 sequence reads: CASSYSFSGDGGELFF. CDR3 coding DNA: TGTGCCAGCAGTTACTCTTTTAGCGGGGACGGCGGGGAGCTGTTTTTT.

The chain employs TRBV30 and TRBJ2-7, with TRBD2 matching over 8 bases. The CDR3 sequence is 15 residues long. Germline values: CDR1 GTSNPN, CDR2 SVGIG (reference sequence). Losses at the gene ends were 5 bases for V and 1 base for J; bases not matched to a gene: 10. CDR3 protein: CAWGPGTRSSYEQYF. As DNA, the CDR3 is TGTGCCTGGGGTCCCGGGACTAGGTCGTCCTACGAGCAGTACTTC.

In its sample, this clone was seen once. The chain combines TRBV7-2 with TRBJ2-3; 8 bases match TRBD2. Germline V gene sequence: CDR1 SGHTA, CDR2 FQGNSA. V lost 5 bases to trimming and J lost 3 bases; unmatched junction nucleotides: 7. CDR3 length: 15 amino acids. In DNA, the CDR3 is TGTGCCAGCAGCCGCGGGGGGCCTCAGACAGATACGCAGTATTTT. Protein: CASSRGGPQTDTQYF.

In nucleotides, the CDR3 is TGTGCCAGCAGCCTACAGGGAAACTCTGGAAACACCATATATTTT. Translation gives CASSLQGNSGNTIYF. The chain combines TRBV3-1 (or the pseudogene TRBV3-2) with TRBJ1-3; D may be TRBD1 (6 bases). Germline assignment: CDR1 LGHDT and CDR2 YNNKEL (reference sequence). There are 15 residues in the CDR3. Trimming left V 4 bases short and J 0 bases short, with 10 bases between.

On this clone itself: The junction departs from the called germline gene at one end, perhaps through a read error. V is TRBV7-7 and J is TRBJ2-1, with a weak D call TRBD1 (6 bases). The CDR3 has 15 residues. Germline V gene lookup returns CDR1 SSHAT and CDR2 FNYEAQ (reference sequence). CDR3 nucleotides: TGTGCTAGCAGCTTAGGCGGACAGTCCTACAATGAGCAGTTCTTC. Its translation is CASSLGGQSYNEQFF.

The chain couples TRBV5-1 to TRBJ2-6; 7 nucleotides agree with TRBD2. The CDR3 spans 15 residues. Per germline, CDR1 SGHRS and CDR2 YFSETQ. Trimming cost V 4 bases and J 0 bases; bases outside gene matches: 1. The CDR3 region is CASSPGGSGANVLTF. DNA of the CDR3: TGCGCCAGCAGCCCGGGGGGCTCTGGGGCCAACGTCCTGACTTTC.

The rearrangement links TRBV30 to TRBJ2-7, with D hard to call. The CDR3 covers 12 residues. Trimming stripped 2 bases from V and 2 bases from J, with 7 bases between. Per germline, CDR1 GTSNPN and CDR2 SVGIG (reference sequence). The CDR3 reads CAWSRQAYEQYF. The DNA of the CDR3 is TGTGCCTGGAGTCGTCAGGCCTACGAGCAGTACTTC.

The chain uses TRBV28 and TRBJ2-2; 8 nucleotides match TRBD1. The V segment lost 6 bases and the J segment 8 bases; nucleotides outside the gene matches: 11. Germline CDR1 reads MDHEN; CDR2 reads SYDVKM. The CDR3 has 15 amino acids. For the CDR3, the DNA is TGTGCCAGCAGAGACTCGGGCAGGGGGCCGGGGGAGCTGTTTTTT. It encodes CASRDSGRGPGELFF. Full variable domain (outside the CDR3, taken from reference TRBV28 and TRBJ2-2): DVKVTQSSRYLVKRTGEKVFLECVQDMDHENMFWYRQDPGLGLRLIYFSYDVKMKEKGDIPEGYSVSREKKERFSLILESASTNQTSMYLCASRDSGRGPGELFFGEGSRLTVL.

The chain combines TRBV6-2 or TRBV6-3 with TRBJ2-5, with D unresolved. V was pared by 5 bases and J by 5 bases, with 12 bases between. The germline V gene has CDR1 MNHEY and CDR2 SVGEGT. The CDR3 extends over 13 amino acids. CDR3 protein: CASSPQNTETQYF. DNA of the CDR3: TGTGCCAGCAGTCCGCAGAACACGGAGACCCAGTACTTC.

CDR3 in amino acids: CASSLGLAGGQEEQFF. In DNA form, the CDR3 reads TGTGCCAGCAGCTTGGGACTAGCGGGGGGGCAGGAGGAGCAGTTCTTC. The chain joins TRBV7-2 to TRBJ2-1; TRBD2 aligns across 16 bases. This CDR3 contains 16 residues. Germline V gives CDR1 SGHTA, CDR2 FQGNSA. V was clipped by 3 bases and J by 10 bases; unmatched bases: 6. The variable domain in full, completed from reference TRBV7-2 and TRBJ2-1, reads GAGVSQSPSNKVTEKGKDVELRCDPISGHTALYWYRQSLGQGLEFLIYFQGNSAPDKSGLPSDRFSAERTGGSVSTLTIQRTQQEDSAVYLCASSLGLAGGQEEQFFGPGTRLTVL.

The chain links TRBV4-1 to TRBJ2-7, with TRBD2 matching 12 bases. Germline CDR1 is MGHRA and CDR2 is YSYEKL. This CDR3 has 15 amino acids. V shed 4 bases, J shed 1 base, and the junction held 2 bases outside the gene matches. For the CDR3, the DNA is TGCGCCAGCAGCCGAGGGACTAGCGGGTCCTACGAGCAGTACTTC. Protein product: CASSRGTSGSYEQYF.

The chain links TRBV6-6 to TRBJ2-3, with D possibly matching TRBD2 (7 bases). The germline V gene has CDR1 MNHNY and CDR2 SVGAGI (reference sequence). V lost 7 bases, J lost 2 bases, and 19 bases lay in between. CDR3 length equals 16 residues. CDR3 region: CASTSAGTPSTDTQYF. DNA for the CDR3: TGTGCCAGCACCTCAGCGGGGACACCCTCCACAGATACGCAGTATTTT.

V and J are TRBV3-1 (or the pseudogene TRBV3-2) and TRBJ1-1; 7 nucleotides agree with TRBD1. This CDR3 contains 15 residues. V was clipped by 4 bases and J by 3 bases; unmatched bases: 8. Germline V gene lookup returns CDR1 LGHDT and CDR2 YNNKEL (reference sequence). CDR3 sequence (DNA): TGTGCCAGCAGCCGGAGGGACAGTCATCACACTGAAGCTTTCTTT. This encodes CASSRRDSHHTEAFF.

This clone was detected only once. The rearrangement joins TRBV7-3 to TRBJ2-2; D may be TRBD2 (6 bases). The V gene lost 5 bases and the J gene lost 0 bases, with 13 bases spanning the gap. Per germline, CDR1 SGHTA and CDR2 FQGTGA. CDR3 length equals 16 residues. CDR3 DNA sequence: TGTGCCAGCAGCCGTAATAGCGGCGCGAACACCGGGGAGCTGTTTTTT. As protein: CASSRNSGANTGELFF.

CDR3 sequence reads: CASSEWTGRTEAFF. CDR3 in DNA: TGTGCCAGCAGTGAATGGACAGGGCGCACTGAAGCTTTCTTT. The chain employs TRBV6-1 and TRBJ1-1, with TRBD1 matching 8 bases. This CDR3 has 14 residues. Germline V CDR1 and CDR2: MNHNS, SASEGT. The V gene end was trimmed by 2 bases and the J gene end by 4 bases; junction bases not matched to a gene: 3.

The chain has TRBV7-2 and TRBJ2-6; 7 nucleotides agree with TRBD1. The CDR3 spans 15 residues. After removal of 1 base from V and 7 bases from J, the junction contained 4 bases not matched to a gene. Germline CDR1 SGHTA, CDR2 FQGNSA. DNA of the CDR3: TGTGCCAGCAGCTTAGGGGACAGATACGCCAACGTCCTGACTTTC. Encoded protein: CASSLGDRYANVLTF.

The rearrangement uses TRBV9 and TRBJ1-2; TRBD1 might be the D (5 bases). The CDR3 is 15 residues long. Trimming shortened V by 0 bases and J by 1 base, and 10 bases separated the two germline ends. Per germline, CDR1 SGDLS and CDR2 YYNGEE. The CDR3 DNA follows: TGTGCCAGCAGCGTAGGTGGGGCTCTTAACTATGGCTACACCTTC. Translation gives CASSVGGALNYGYTF.

This chain links TRBV30 with TRBJ1-1, with D uncertain. The CDR3 is 15 amino acids. Germline CDR1 and CDR2: GTSNPN and SVGIG (reference sequence). V gave up 4 bases and J gave up 0 bases, with 15 bases separating them. The CDR3 region has the DNA TGTGCCTGGAAAAAGGTCCGGGTAATGAACACTGAAGCTTTCTTT. Protein product: CAWKKVRVMNTEAFF.

The chain links TRBV10-3 to TRBJ1-5; weak D call: TRBD1 (5 bases). The CDR3 length is 16 residues. Trimming shortened V by 2 bases and J by 2 bases, and 13 bases separated the two germline ends. The germline gives CDR1 ENHRY, CDR2 SYGVKD. The CDR3 nucleotides read TGTGCCATCAGTGAGGGGGAACAGGCGGGCAATCAGCCCCAGCATTTT. Protein: CAISEGEQAGNQPQHF.

The chain links TRBV10-3 to TRBJ1-6; TRBD1 matches 8 bases. V shed 4 bases and J 3 bases; nucleotides not matched to a gene: 5. CDR3 length: 16 residues. The V gene's germline CDR1 is ENHRY and CDR2 SYGVKD. Written as DNA, the CDR3 is TGTGCCATCAGTGCGGACAGGGCGGGCTATAATTCACCCCTCCACTTT. The encoded protein is CAISADRAGYNSPLHF.

With respect to this clone: The germline gene is not matched at one end of the junction; a read error may be the cause. This chain links TRBV11-2 with TRBJ1-3, with D perhaps TRBD1 (5 bases). The CDR3 contains 13 residues. Germline V gene data show CDR1 as SGHAT and CDR2 as FQNNGV. This CDR3 reads CASSLDLTGSLNF. CDR3 in DNA: TGTGCCAGCAGCTTAGATCTAACAGGTTCGCTTAATTTT. Variable domain in full (rest from reference TRBV11-2 and TRBJ1-3): EAGVAQSPRYKIIEKRQSVAFWCNPISGHATLYWYQQILGQGPKLLIQFQNNGVVDDSQLPKDRFSAERLKGVDSTLKIQPAKLEDSAVYLCASSLDLTGSLNFGEGSWLTVV.

This clone was observed once. This rearrangement joins TRBV28 to TRBJ2-6, with D perhaps TRBD1 (6 bases). This CDR3 is built from 16 residues. CDR1 is MDHEN, CDR2 SYDVKM, per germline. V dropped 6 bases and J dropped 3 bases, with 15 bases sitting between them. In DNA, the CDR3 is TGTGCCAGCAGAACAGGGTCATCAGGTGGGGCCAACGTCCTGACTTTC. Translation gives CASRTGSSGGANVLTF.

The CDR3 protein is CASSLHGREVTGELFF. The DNA for the CDR3 is TGCGCCAGCAGCTTGCACGGGAGGGAGGTCACCGGGGAGCTGTTTTTT. The chain is built from TRBV5-1 and TRBJ2-2, with 8 bases lining up with TRBD2. V trimming: 1 base; J trimming: 4 bases; junction bases outside the gene matches: 6. CDR3 length: 16 residues. Per the germline V gene, CDR1 is SGHRS and CDR2 is YFSETQ.

The chain carries TRBV2 and TRBJ2-2, with TRBD1 matching over 9 bases. CDR1 and CDR2 (germline): SNHLY, FYNNEI. The V and J ends lost 7 bases and 3 bases, in that order; junction bases with no gene match: 6. CDR3 length: 15 amino acids. CDR3 bases: TGTGCCAGCATTAAACAGGGGGCGCACACCGGGGAGCTGTTTTTT. Translating it yields CASIKQGAHTGELFF.

The chain links TRBV28 to TRBJ1-2, with TRBD1 identical over 7 bases. J gave up 3 bases and V 8 bases, and 12 bases lay outside the gene matches. Per germline, CDR1 MDHEN and CDR2 SYDVKM. CDR3 length: 15 amino acids. The CDR3 nucleotides are TGTGCCAGCGGGTCAAGACAGGGTTTCTACTATGGCTACACCTTC. It translates to CASGSRQGFYYGYTF.